This passage covers 8 T cell receptor beta chains from one sample sequenced in a study of blood T cell repertoires in COVID-19. Some clones are missing from TCRdb's copy, which holds only in-frame ones; the method was immunoSEQ multiplex PCR. This table has about 73,000 clones, around 77% appearing once. Specimen: peripheral blood. The receptors were gathered from a man between 65 and 80 years old with COVID-19, enrolled during active disease.

This clone was counted ten times or more. V gene TRBV6-1 combines with J gene TRBJ2-7, with no clear D. This CDR3 is 12 amino acids long. Germline CDR1 and CDR2: MNHNS and SASEGT. Trimming shortened V by 3 bases and J by 2 bases, and 5 bases separated the two germline ends. The CDR3: CASSDPAYEQYF. The CDR3 DNA follows: TGTGCCAGCAGTGACCCAGCCTACGAGCAGTACTTC.

The chain combines TRBV29-1 with TRBJ2-5; D unclear. The germline V gene has CDR1 SQVTM and CDR2 ANQGSEA. V lost 2 bases and J 1 base, leaving 8 bases between the germline ends. The CDR3 totals 13 residues. Written as DNA, the CDR3 is TGCAGCGTTGAAAGTCAGGCCCAAGAGACCCAGTACTTC. Translation gives CSVESQAQETQYF.

V is TRBV5-4 and J is TRBJ2-7; possibly TRBD2 for D (6 bases). This CDR3 region has 14 residues. V dropped 2 bases and J dropped 3 bases, with 12 bases sitting between them. From germline, CDR1 is SGHNT and CDR2 YYREEE (reference sequence). The CDR3 spells CASSFDTSSYEQYF. The CDR3 DNA reads TGTGCCAGCAGCTTTGATACTAGCAGCTACGAGCAGTACTTC.

The chain is built from TRBV7-2 and TRBJ1-6, with D tentatively TRBD1 (6 bases). V lost 2 bases, J lost 7 bases, and 12 bases lay in between. Per germline, CDR1 SGHTA and CDR2 FQGNSA. The CDR3 contains 15 residues. In DNA, the CDR3 is TGTGCCAGCAGCTTATTACCGGGACAAAATTCACCCCTCCACTTT. The encoded protein is CASSLLPGQNSPLHF.

This chain joins TRBV6-5 and TRBJ2-2; D is possibly TRBD1 (6 bases). V shed 10 bases and J shed 6 bases, with 15 bases lying between them. Germline V gene data show CDR1 as MNHEY and CDR2 as SVGAGI. This CDR3 is built from 13 residues. This CDR3 is CAIQGSGAGELFF. For the CDR3, the DNA is TGTGCCATCCAGGGGTCCGGGGCCGGGGAGCTGTTTTTT.

The rearrangement joins TRBV6-2 or TRBV6-3 to TRBJ2-7, with 11 bases that match TRBD2. Germline CDR1 MNHEY, CDR2 SVGEGT. The V segment lost 2 bases and the J segment 6 bases; nucleotides outside the gene matches: 6. This CDR3 has 15 amino acids. CDR3 sequence reads: CASSYRGLAAVEQYF. The CDR3 coding sequence is TGTGCCAGCAGTTACAGGGGACTAGCGGCGGTCGAGCAGTACTTC.

V is TRBV6-2 or TRBV6-3 and J is TRBJ2-7; TRBD2 aligns across 10 bases. Germline V gene lookup returns CDR1 MNHEY and CDR2 SVGEGT. The trim removed 5 bases at V and 4 bases at J, leaving 11 bases unmatched. This CDR3 region has 16 residues. The CDR3 bases are TGTGCCAGCAGTACCCCCGGGTCTAGCGGGAGATACGAGCAGTACTTC. Amino acid sequence: CASSTPGSSGRYEQYF.

V gene TRBV10-3 combines with J gene TRBJ2-2, with TRBD2 matching over 14 bases. V dropped 11 bases and J dropped 5; count of bases not matched to a gene: 10. Germline V gives CDR1 ENHRY, CDR2 SYGVKD. The CDR3 extends over 16 amino acids. CDR3 nucleotide sequence: TGTGCCTCAAGGGGGACTAGCGGGAGAGGTACCGGGGAGCTGTTTTTT. Encoded protein: CASRGTSGRGTGELFF.